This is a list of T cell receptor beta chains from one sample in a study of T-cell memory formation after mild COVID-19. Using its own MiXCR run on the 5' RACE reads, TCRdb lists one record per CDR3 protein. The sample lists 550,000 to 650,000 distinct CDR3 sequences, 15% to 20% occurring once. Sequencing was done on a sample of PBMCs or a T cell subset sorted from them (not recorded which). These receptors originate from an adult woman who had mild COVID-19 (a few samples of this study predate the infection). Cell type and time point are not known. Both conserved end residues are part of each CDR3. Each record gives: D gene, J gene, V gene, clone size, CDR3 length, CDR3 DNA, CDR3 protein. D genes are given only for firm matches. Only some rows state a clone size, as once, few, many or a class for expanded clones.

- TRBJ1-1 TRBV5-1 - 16 TGCGCCAGCAGACTCTCAGTTCCCCCTACGGAGACTGAAGCTTTCTTT CASRLSVPPTETEAFF
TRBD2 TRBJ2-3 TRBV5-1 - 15 TGCTCCAGCAGCGAGCTAGCGGGCAGCACAGATACGCAGTATTTT CSSSELAGSTDTQYF
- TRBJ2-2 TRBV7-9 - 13 TGTGCCAGCAGCCCGCACATCACCGGGGAGCTGTTTTTT CASSPHITGELFF
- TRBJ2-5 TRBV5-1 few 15 TGCGCCAGCAGCTTCACGGGGGACTTCCAAGAGACCCAGTACTTC CASSFTGDFQETQYF
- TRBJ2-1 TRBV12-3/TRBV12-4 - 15 TGTGCCAGCAGCCCCGGTGGATTAGCGGCCAATGAGCAGTTCTTC CASSPGGLAANEQFF
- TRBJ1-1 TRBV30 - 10 TGTGCCTGGAGTGTTGGGGCCGTTACCTTT CAWSVGAVTF
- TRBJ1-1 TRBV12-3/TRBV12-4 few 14 TGTGCCAGCACTTGGATCGGGATGAACACTGAAGCTTTCTTT CASTWIGMNTEAFF
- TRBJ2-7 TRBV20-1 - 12 TGCAGTGCTAGGGGGGACTCCTACGAGCAGTACTTC CSARGDSYEQYF
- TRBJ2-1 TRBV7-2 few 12 TGTGCCAGCAACCATTTAGCGCGTGAGCAGTTCTTC CASNHLAREQFF
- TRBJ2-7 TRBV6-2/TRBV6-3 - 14 TGTGCCAGCAGTAAGACCGGGAACCCCTACGAGCAGTACTTC CASSKTGNPYEQYF
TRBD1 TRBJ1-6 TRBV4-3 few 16 TGCGCCAGCAGCCTGGGACAGGGGACTAAGGGATCACCCCTCCACTTT CASSLGQGTKGSPLHF
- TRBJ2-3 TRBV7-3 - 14 TGTGCCAGCAGCTTAAGGGATCTCACAGATACGCAGTATTTT CASSLRDLTDTQYF
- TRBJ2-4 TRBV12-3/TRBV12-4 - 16 TGTGCCAGCAGTTTACGTGTTAATCTAGCCAAAAACATTCAGTACTTC CASSLRVNLAKNIQYF
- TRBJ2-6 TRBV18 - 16 TGTGCCAGCTCACCACCAGTCCTGGGGGGGGCCAACGTCCTGACTTTC CASSPPVLGGANVLTF
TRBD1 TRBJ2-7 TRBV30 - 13 TGTGCCTGGACTGAGGGACAGCCATACGAGCAGTACTTC CAWTEGQPYEQYF
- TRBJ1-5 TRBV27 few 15 TGTGCCAGCAGTTTTGGGGGAAACTTGGATCAGCCCCAGCATTTT CASSFGGNLDQPQHF
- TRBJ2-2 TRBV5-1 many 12 TGCGCCAGCAGCATGGCAGCCGGGGAGCTGTTTTTT CASSMAAGELFF
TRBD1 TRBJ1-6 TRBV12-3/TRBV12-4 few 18 TGTGCCAGCACCTATACGACAGGGTCGAGCTCCTATAATTCACCCCTCCACTTT CASTYTTGSSSYNSPLHF
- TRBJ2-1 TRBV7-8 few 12 TGTGCCAGCAGCTCACTAGATTTTGAGCAGTTCTTC CASSSLDFEQFF
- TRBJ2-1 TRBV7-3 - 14 TGTGCCAGCAGCTGGGGCCTGGGGTACAATGAGCAGTTCTTC CASSWGLGYNEQFF
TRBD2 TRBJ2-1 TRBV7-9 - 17 TGTGCCAGCAGCTCGAAGGCTAGCGGCACCCACTACAATGAGCAGTTCTTC CASSSKASGTHYNEQFF
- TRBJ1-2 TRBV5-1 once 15 TGCGCCAGCAGCTTGGCCACTGGAGCTAACTATGGCTACACCTTC CASSLATGANYGYTF